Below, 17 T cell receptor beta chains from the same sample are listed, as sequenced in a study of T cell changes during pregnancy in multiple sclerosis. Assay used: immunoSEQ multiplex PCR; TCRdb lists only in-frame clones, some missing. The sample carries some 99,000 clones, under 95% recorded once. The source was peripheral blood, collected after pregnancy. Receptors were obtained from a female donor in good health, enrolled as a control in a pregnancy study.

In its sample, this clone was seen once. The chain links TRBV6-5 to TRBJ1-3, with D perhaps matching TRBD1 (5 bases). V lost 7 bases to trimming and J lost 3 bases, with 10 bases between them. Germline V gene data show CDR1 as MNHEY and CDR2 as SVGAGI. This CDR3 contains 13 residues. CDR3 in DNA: TGTGCCAGCACCGGGGACTATGGAAACACCATATATTTT. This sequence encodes CASTGDYGNTIYF.

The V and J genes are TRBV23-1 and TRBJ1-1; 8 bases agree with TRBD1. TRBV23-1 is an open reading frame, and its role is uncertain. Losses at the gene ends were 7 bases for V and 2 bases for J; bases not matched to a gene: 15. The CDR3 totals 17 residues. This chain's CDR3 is CASTSQGQDNSNTEAFF. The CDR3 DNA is TGCGCCAGCACTTCCCAGGGACAGGATAATTCTAACACTGAAGCTTTCTTT.

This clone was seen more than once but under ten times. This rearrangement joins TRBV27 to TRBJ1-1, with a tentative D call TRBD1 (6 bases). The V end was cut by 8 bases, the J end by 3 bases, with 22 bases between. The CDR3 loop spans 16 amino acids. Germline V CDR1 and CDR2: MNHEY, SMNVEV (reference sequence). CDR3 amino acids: CASWSRGQQADTEAFF. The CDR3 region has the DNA TGTGCCAGCTGGTCCAGGGGACAACAGGCAGACACTGAAGCTTTCTTT.

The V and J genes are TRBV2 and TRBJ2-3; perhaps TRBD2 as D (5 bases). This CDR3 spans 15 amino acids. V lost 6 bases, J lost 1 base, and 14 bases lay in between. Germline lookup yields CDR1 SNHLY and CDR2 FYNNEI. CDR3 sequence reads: CASRRTSAGTDTQYF. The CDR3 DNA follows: TGTGCCAGCAGGCGAACTAGTGCGGGCACAGATACGCAGTATTTT. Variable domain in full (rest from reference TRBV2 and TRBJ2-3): EPEVTQTPSHQVTQMGQEVILRCVPISNHLYFYWYRQILGQKVEFLVSFYNNEISEKSEIFDDQFSVERPDGSNFTLKIRSTKLEDSAMYFCASRRTSAGTDTQYFGPGTRLTVL.

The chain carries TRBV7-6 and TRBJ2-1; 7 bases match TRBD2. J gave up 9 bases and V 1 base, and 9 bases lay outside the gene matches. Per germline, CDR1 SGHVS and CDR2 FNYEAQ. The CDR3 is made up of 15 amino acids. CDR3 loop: CASSLGWREMGEQFF. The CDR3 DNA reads TGTGCCAGCAGCTTAGGGTGGCGGGAGATGGGTGAGCAGTTCTTC.

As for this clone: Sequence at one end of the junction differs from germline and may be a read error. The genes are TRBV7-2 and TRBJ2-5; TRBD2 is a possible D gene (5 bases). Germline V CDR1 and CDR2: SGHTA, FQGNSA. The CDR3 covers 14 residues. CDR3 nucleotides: TGTGCCAGCAGCCCCACAGCGGTAGCTAAGACTCAGTACTTC. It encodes CASSPTAVAKTQYF.

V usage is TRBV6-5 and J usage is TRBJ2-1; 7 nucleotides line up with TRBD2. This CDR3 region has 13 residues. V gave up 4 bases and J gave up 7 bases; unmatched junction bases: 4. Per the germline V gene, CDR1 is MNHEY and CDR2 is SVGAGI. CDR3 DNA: TGTGCCAGCAGTTCCAGGGAGGGGAATGAGCAGTTCTTC. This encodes CASSSREGNEQFF.

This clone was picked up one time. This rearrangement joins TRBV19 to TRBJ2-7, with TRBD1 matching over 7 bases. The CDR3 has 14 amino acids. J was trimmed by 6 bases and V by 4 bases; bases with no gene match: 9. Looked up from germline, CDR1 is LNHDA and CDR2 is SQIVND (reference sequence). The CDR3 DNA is TGTGCCAGTAGTAGCCCGTGGACAGGCTCCGAGCAGTACTTC. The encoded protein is CASSSPWTGSEQYF.

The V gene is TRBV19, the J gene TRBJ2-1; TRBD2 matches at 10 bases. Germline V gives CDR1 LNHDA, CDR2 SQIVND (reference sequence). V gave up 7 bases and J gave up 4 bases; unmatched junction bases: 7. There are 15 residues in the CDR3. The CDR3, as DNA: TGTGCCAGTATCCCTTCTAGCGGGGGTTACAATGAGCAGTTCTTC. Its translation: CASIPSSGGYNEQFF.

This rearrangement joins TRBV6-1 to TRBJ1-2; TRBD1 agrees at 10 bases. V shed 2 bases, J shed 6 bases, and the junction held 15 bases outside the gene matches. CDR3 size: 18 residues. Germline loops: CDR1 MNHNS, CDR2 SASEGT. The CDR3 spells CASSEFWGQGLEGDGYTF. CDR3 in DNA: TGTGCCAGCAGTGAATTCTGGGGACAGGGGTTGGAAGGGGATGGCTACACCTTC.

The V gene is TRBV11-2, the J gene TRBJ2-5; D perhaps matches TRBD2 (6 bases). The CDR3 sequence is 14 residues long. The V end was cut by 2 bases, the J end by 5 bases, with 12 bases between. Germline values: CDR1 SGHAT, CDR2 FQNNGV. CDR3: CASSLLGSHETQYF. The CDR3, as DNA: TGTGCCAGCAGCTTACTCGGGAGTCACGAGACCCAGTACTTC.

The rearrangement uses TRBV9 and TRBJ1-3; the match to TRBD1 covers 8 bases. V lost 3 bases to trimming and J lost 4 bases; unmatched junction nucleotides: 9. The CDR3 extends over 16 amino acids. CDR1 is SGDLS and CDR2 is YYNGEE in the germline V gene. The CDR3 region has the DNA TGTGCCAGCAGCGCGGACAGGGAAGCTCTCGGAAACACCATATATTTT. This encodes CASSADREALGNTIYF.

The CDR3 protein is CASSMNTEAFF. As DNA, the CDR3 is TGCGCCAGCTCCATGAACACTGAAGCTTTCTTT. V usage is TRBV5-1 and J usage is TRBJ1-1; D not resolved. The CDR3 is 11 residues long. Germline V gene sequence: CDR1 SGHRS, CDR2 YFSETQ. Between the trimmed V and J ends, which lost 7 bases and 0 bases, there was a span of 4 bases.

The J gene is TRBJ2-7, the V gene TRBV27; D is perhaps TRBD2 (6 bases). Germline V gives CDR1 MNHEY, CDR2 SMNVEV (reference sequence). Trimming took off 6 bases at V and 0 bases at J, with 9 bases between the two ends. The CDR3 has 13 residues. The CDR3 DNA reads TGTGCCAGCAGGGGGGACTCCTCCTACGAGCAGTACTTC. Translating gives CASRGDSSYEQYF.

CDR3 nucleotide sequence: TGTGCCAGCCGACCCACCGGGTCAAACTATGGCTACACCTTC. It encodes CASRPTGSNYGYTF. The chain recombines TRBV19 with TRBJ1-2; D not certain. The CDR3 covers 14 residues. Germline values: CDR1 LNHDA, CDR2 SQIVND (reference sequence). Trimming removed 9 bases from V and 2 bases from J, with 16 bases in between.

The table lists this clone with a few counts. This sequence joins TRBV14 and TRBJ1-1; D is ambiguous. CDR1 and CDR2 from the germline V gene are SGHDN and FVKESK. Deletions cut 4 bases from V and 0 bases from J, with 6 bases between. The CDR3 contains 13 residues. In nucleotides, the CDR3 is TGTGCCAGCAGCCCTAGGATGAACACTGAAGCTTTCTTT. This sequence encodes CASSPRMNTEAFF.

DNA of the CDR3: TGTGCCAGCAGTTGGGGGGGACTAACCAAAAACATTCAGTACTTC. Its translation is CASSWGGLTKNIQYF. This chain uses TRBV27 with TRBJ2-4, with 7 bases fitting TRBD2. V trimming: 4 bases; J trimming: 2 bases; junction bases outside the gene matches: 5. The CDR3 has 15 residues. Germline loops: CDR1 MNHEY, CDR2 SMNVEV (reference sequence).